A single sample is the source of the 10 T cell receptor beta chains below, sequenced in a study of OX40 agonist ivuxolimab in advanced cancers. The table came from immunoSEQ multiplex PCR; TCRdb's copy has only in-frame clones and leaves some out. In the table there are about 100,000 clones, approximately 90% of which are singletons. Sequenced here: CD4+ or CD8+ T cells sorted from blood, sampled in a trial of the OX40 agonist ivuxolimab. These receptor sequences come from an adult with an advanced solid tumor such as melanoma, head and neck, liver or kidney cancer.

The sample holds one count of this clone. The CDR3 sequence: CAWSYGTGDNEKLFF. In DNA form, the CDR3 reads TGTGCCTGGAGCTACGGGACAGGGGATAATGAAAAACTGTTTTTT. This chain uses TRBV30 with TRBJ1-4; 10 nucleotides line up with TRBD1. This CDR3 contains 15 residues. V shed 3 bases and J 4 bases; nucleotides not matched to a gene: 5. Germline V lookup: CDR1 GTSNPN, CDR2 SVGIG (reference sequence).

This sequence joins TRBV15 and TRBJ1-2; D gene uncertain. V was trimmed by 0 bases and J by 4 bases, leaving 15 bases between them. Germline assignment: CDR1 LNHNV and CDR2 YYDKDF (reference sequence). The CDR3 sequence is 16 residues long. The CDR3 protein is CATSRDRRILTYGYTF. The CDR3 nucleotides are TGTGCCACCAGCAGAGATCGACGGATCCTGACCTATGGCTACACCTTC. The whole variable domain, filled in from reference TRBV15 and TRBJ1-2, reads DAMVIQNPRYQVTQFGKPVTLSCSQTLNHNVMYWYQQKSSQAPKLLFHYYDKDFNNEADTPDNFQSRRPNTSFCFLDIRSPGLGDTAMYLCATSRDRRILTYGYTFGSGTRLTVV.

V and J are TRBV27 and TRBJ2-5; 12 positions agree with TRBD2. With V trimmed by 5 bases and J by 3 bases, 4 bases remained unmatched. Germline-derived CDR1 and CDR2 are MNHEY and SMNVEV (reference sequence). The CDR3 length is 15 residues. The CDR3: CASSPWTSGEETQYF. The CDR3 nucleotides are TGTGCCAGCAGTCCATGGACTAGCGGGGAAGAGACCCAGTACTTC.

This sequence joins TRBV7-9 and TRBJ1-2; D not certain. The CDR3 has 15 amino acids. CDR1 is SEHNR, CDR2 FQNEAQ, per germline (reference sequence). V was pared by 7 bases and J by 4 bases, with 19 bases between. The CDR3 reads CASNSQREASYGYTF. In nucleotides, the CDR3 is TGTGCCAGCAACTCCCAAAGAGAGGCTAGCTATGGCTACACCTTC.

The J gene is TRBJ1-2, the V gene TRBV18; D uncertain. Trimming pared 3 bases from V and 0 bases from J, leaving 8 bases between. The germline V gene encodes CDR1 KGHSH and CDR2 LQKENI. The CDR3 length is 14 residues. The CDR3, as DNA: TGTGCCAGCTCACCGGGCGTAGCTAACTATGGCTACACCTTC. Its protein is CASSPGVANYGYTF.

The J gene is TRBJ2-7, the V gene TRBV5-6; D unresolved. V gave up 4 bases and J gave up 1 base, with 15 bases separating them. The CDR3 contains 15 residues. Germline lookup yields CDR1 SGHDT and CDR2 YYEEEE. DNA of the CDR3: TGTGCCAGCAGCCGTATGGCGGCCGCTTCCTACGAGCAGTACTTC. Translation: CASSRMAAASYEQYF. Drawing the rest from reference TRBV5-6 and TRBJ2-7, the complete variable domain is DAGVTQSPTHLIKTRGQQVTLRCSPKSGHDTVSWYQQALGQGPQFIFQYYEEEERQRGNFPDRFSGHQFPNYSSELNVNALLLGDSALYLCASSRMAAASYEQYFGPGTRLTVT.

The chain couples TRBV25-1 to TRBJ2-1; the D is unclear. V lost 3 bases, J lost 3 bases, and 9 bases lay in between. The germline V gene has CDR1 MGHDK and CDR2 SYGVNS. The CDR3 covers 14 residues. CDR3 in DNA: TGTGCCAGCAGTGACGAGCGCCTCTACAATGAGCAGTTCTTC. Its protein is CASSDERLYNEQFF.

V is TRBV28 and J is TRBJ1-2, with 8 nucleotides matching TRBD1. Germline CDR1 MDHEN, CDR2 SYDVKM. The CDR3 is made up of 16 amino acids. Losses at the gene ends were 6 bases for V and 2 bases for J; bases not matched to a gene: 11. CDR3 nucleotides: TGTGCCAGCAGAACCCCCTCGACAGGGGAGAACTATGGCTACACCTTC. Translation gives CASRTPSTGENYGYTF.

The J gene is TRBJ1-1, the V gene TRBV6-5; possible D gene TRBD1, 5 bases. Trimming removed 3 bases at V and 8 bases at J, with 7 bases between. CDR1 and CDR2 (germline): MNHEY, SVGAGI. This CDR3 is 11 amino acids long. Here the CDR3 DNA reads TGTGCCAGCAGTTATTACAGGGAAGCTTTCTTT. This sequence encodes CASSYYREAFF.

The chain combines TRBV7-2 with TRBJ2-7; the D is unclear. The CDR3 covers 12 residues. Between the trimmed V and J ends, which lost 5 bases and 2 bases, there was a span of 7 bases. The germline V gene encodes CDR1 SGHTA and CDR2 FQGNSA. CDR3 DNA: TGTGCCAGCAGCCCCACCACCTACGAGCAGTACTTC. Protein: CASSPTTYEQYF.